These T cell receptor beta chains were read from a single sample in a study of T cells after yellow fever vaccination. TCRdb reprocessed the 5' RACE reads via MiXCR and lists one record per CDR3 protein. The table includes 170,000 or so distinct CDR3 sequences, about 6% detected once. Sequencing was performed on CD4+ T cells sorted from PBMCs, taken on the day of the first yellow fever vaccination. Receptors originate from a man aged 18 to 35 who received the YFV17D yellow fever vaccine. CDR3s include the opening cysteine and the closing phenylalanine or tryptophan. The order of the fields is clone size, V gene, D gene, J gene, CDR3 DNA, CDR3 protein. D genes are given only for firm matches. The size of a clone is reported for some rows only, either as once, few or many, or as a class for expanded clones.

abundance: -
v_gene: TRBV27
d_gene: -
j_gene: TRBJ1-6
CDR3nt: TGTGCCAGCAGTCGAACAAATTCACCCCTCCACTTT
CDR3aa: CASSRTNSPLHF

abundance: -
v_gene: TRBV20-1
d_gene: -
j_gene: TRBJ1-2
CDR3nt: TGCAGTGCTAGAGATTCTTCGGGGCGGTTGTCTAACTATGGCTACACCTTC
CDR3aa: CSARDSSGRLSNYGYTF

abundance: many
v_gene: TRBV7-2
d_gene: TRBD1
j_gene: TRBJ1-6
CDR3nt: TGTGCCAGCAGCTTAGTCGGGACAGGGGAAATCTGGCGACCCCTCCACTTT
CDR3aa: CASSLVGTGEIWRPLHF

abundance: many
v_gene: TRBV10-3
d_gene: TRBD1
j_gene: TRBJ2-7
CDR3nt: TGTGCCATCGGTGGACAGGGAAATTACGAGCAGTACTTC
CDR3aa: CAIGGQGNYEQYF

abundance: many
v_gene: TRBV11-2
d_gene: -
j_gene: TRBJ1-1
CDR3nt: TGTGCCAGCAGCTTAGATAGGACAGCTCTGGTAGCTTTCTTT
CDR3aa: CASSLDRTALVAFF

abundance: -
v_gene: TRBV5-6
d_gene: -
j_gene: TRBJ2-5
CDR3nt: TGTGCCAGCAGCTGGAGAGGGGTGCAGGGCGGGGCCCAGTACTTC
CDR3aa: CASSWRGVQGGAQYF

abundance: many
v_gene: TRBV6-5
d_gene: TRBD1
j_gene: TRBJ1-1
CDR3nt: TGTGCCAGCAGCCCGCCAGGGGGGAACACTGAAGCTTTCTTT
CDR3aa: CASSPPGGNTEAFF

abundance: many
v_gene: TRBV12-3/TRBV12-4
d_gene: -
j_gene: TRBJ2-1
CDR3nt: TGTGCCAGCAGTTTTAATGAGCAGTTCTTC
CDR3aa: CASSFNEQFF

abundance: many
v_gene: TRBV4-2
d_gene: -
j_gene: TRBJ2-3
CDR3nt: TGTGCCAGCAGCCAAGAGGGTGGGCCGCACACAGATACGCAGTATTTT
CDR3aa: CASSQEGGPHTDTQYF

abundance: many
v_gene: TRBV14
d_gene: -
j_gene: TRBJ1-1
CDR3nt: TGTGCCAGCAGCCCGCAGGGCACTGAAGCTTTCTTT
CDR3aa: CASSPQGTEAFF

abundance: -
v_gene: TRBV5-1
d_gene: -
j_gene: TRBJ2-5
CDR3nt: TGCGCCAGCAGCTGGAATGACGTGACAGAGACCCAGTACTTC
CDR3aa: CASSWNDVTETQYF

abundance: few
v_gene: TRBV20-1
d_gene: -
j_gene: TRBJ1-5
CDR3nt: TGCAGTGCTCGAGTGGGGTTTCAGCCCCAGCATTTT
CDR3aa: CSARVGFQPQHF

abundance: many
v_gene: TRBV5-1
d_gene: -
j_gene: TRBJ1-2
CDR3nt: TGCGCCAGCAGCTTAGATTTTGGCACATCTGGCTACACCTTC
CDR3aa: CASSLDFGTSGYTF

abundance: many
v_gene: TRBV12-3/TRBV12-4
d_gene: -
j_gene: TRBJ2-5
CDR3nt: TGTGCCAGCAGCCTTGCCTCTGAGACCCAGTACTTC
CDR3aa: CASSLASETQYF

abundance: few
v_gene: TRBV20-1
d_gene: -
j_gene: TRBJ1-5
CDR3nt: TGCAGTGCCCGGCAGGGAATTCAGCCCCAGCATTTT
CDR3aa: CSARQGIQPQHF

abundance: many
v_gene: TRBV4-3
d_gene: TRBD2
j_gene: TRBJ2-2
CDR3nt: TGCGCCAGCAGCCGAACCGCCCAGCGGGGCGACACCGGGGAGCTGTTTTTT
CDR3aa: CASSRTAQRGDTGELFF

abundance: -
v_gene: TRBV4-2
d_gene: -
j_gene: TRBJ1-2
CDR3nt: TGTGCCAGCAGCCCGGGACGACAAACCGTGGTGGTTTACACCTTC
CDR3aa: CASSPGRQTVVVYTF

abundance: -
v_gene: TRBV5-4
d_gene: TRBD2
j_gene: TRBJ2-7
CDR3nt: TGTGCCAGCAGCGCCTCTAGCGGGGGGATCTCCTACGAGCAGTACTTC
CDR3aa: CASSASSGGISYEQYF

abundance: many
v_gene: TRBV5-1
d_gene: -
j_gene: TRBJ1-4
CDR3nt: TGCGCCAGCAGCTTGTCGGGAAGGACTAATGAAAAACTGTTTTTT
CDR3aa: CASSLSGRTNEKLFF

abundance: -
v_gene: TRBV10-2
d_gene: -
j_gene: TRBJ2-1
CDR3nt: TGCGCCAGCAGTGACGAGCTACTCCGCGATAATGAGCAGTTCTTC
CDR3aa: CASSDELLRDNEQFF

abundance: -
v_gene: TRBV18
d_gene: TRBD1
j_gene: TRBJ1-2
CDR3nt: TGTGCCAGCTCACCGACAGGGGAACCGCTCTATGGCTACACCTTC
CDR3aa: CASSPTGEPLYGYTF

abundance: -
v_gene: TRBV19
d_gene: TRBD1
j_gene: TRBJ2-2
CDR3nt: TGTGCCAGTAGCACCACAGGGGACACCGGGGAGCTGTTTTTT
CDR3aa: CASSTTGDTGELFF

abundance: -
v_gene: TRBV4-3
d_gene: -
j_gene: TRBJ2-2
CDR3nt: TGCGCCAGCAGCCAAGATCGGAGGACCGGGGAGCTGTTTTTT
CDR3aa: CASSQDRRTGELFF

abundance: -
v_gene: TRBV19
d_gene: -
j_gene: TRBJ2-2
CDR3nt: TGTGCCAGTAGTATAGGAACCGGGGCGAGTCCCGGGGAGCTGTTTTTT
CDR3aa: CASSIGTGASPGELFF

abundance: many
v_gene: TRBV24-1
d_gene: -
j_gene: TRBJ2-2
CDR3nt: TGTGCCACCAGTGATTTACCCGGGACTTCGAACACCGGGGAGCTGTTTTTT
CDR3aa: CATSDLPGTSNTGELFF

abundance: many
v_gene: TRBV18
d_gene: -
j_gene: TRBJ2-2
CDR3nt: TGTGCCAGCTCACCAAGGGACACCGGGGAGCTGTTTTTT
CDR3aa: CASSPRDTGELFF

abundance: -
v_gene: TRBV6-4
d_gene: -
j_gene: TRBJ2-3
CDR3nt: TGTGCCAGCAGAACACCTCTGGACAGGAGGGAGCCTACAGATACGCAGTATTTT
CDR3aa: CASRTPLDRREPTDTQYF

abundance: few
v_gene: TRBV6-2/TRBV6-3
d_gene: -
j_gene: TRBJ2-1
CDR3nt: TGTGCCAGCAGCCCACAGGAGATCAATGAGCAGTTCTTC
CDR3aa: CASSPQEINEQFF

abundance: many
v_gene: TRBV5-1
d_gene: TRBD1
j_gene: TRBJ2-5
CDR3nt: TGCGCCAGCAGCTCGACAGGGAAGGAGACCCAGTACTTC
CDR3aa: CASSSTGKETQYF

abundance: few
v_gene: TRBV20-1
d_gene: TRBD2
j_gene: TRBJ2-3
CDR3nt: TGCTGTGCTAGAGCGCCTAGCGGGGGAATTAGCACAGATACGCAGTATTTT
CDR3aa: CCARAPSGGISTDTQYF

abundance: many
v_gene: TRBV5-6
d_gene: TRBD2
j_gene: TRBJ2-1
CDR3nt: TGTGCCAGCAGTCTCGGACTAGCGGGGGGAGGTGAGCAGTTCTTC
CDR3aa: CASSLGLAGGGEQFF

abundance: many
v_gene: TRBV5-1
d_gene: -
j_gene: TRBJ1-1
CDR3nt: TGCGCCAGCAGCTTGGGGGCTCTCAGCGGGCAGACTGAAGCTTTCTTT
CDR3aa: CASSLGALSGQTEAFF

abundance: few
v_gene: TRBV5-4
d_gene: TRBD2
j_gene: TRBJ2-3
CDR3nt: TGTGCCAGCAGCTCAAGACTAGCGGGATTCACAGATACGCAGTATTTT
CDR3aa: CASSSRLAGFTDTQYF

abundance: many
v_gene: TRBV20-1
d_gene: -
j_gene: TRBJ1-2
CDR3nt: TGCAGTGCGGAACTTTTTGGGGGGGACTACACCTTC
CDR3aa: CSAELFGGDYTF

abundance: many
v_gene: TRBV7-2
d_gene: -
j_gene: TRBJ2-6
CDR3nt: TGTGCCAGCAGCTTAGCTGGCTTGGCTGGGGCCAACGTCCTGACTTTC
CDR3aa: CASSLAGLAGANVLTF

abundance: few
v_gene: TRBV5-1
d_gene: -
j_gene: TRBJ2-5
CDR3nt: TGCGCCAGCAGCTTGGCCGAGTACCAAGAGACCCAGTACTTC
CDR3aa: CASSLAEYQETQYF

abundance: many
v_gene: TRBV12-3/TRBV12-4
d_gene: -
j_gene: TRBJ1-1
CDR3nt: TGTGCCAGCAGTTTAGTCGGGGCCACTGAAGCTTTCTTT
CDR3aa: CASSLVGATEAFF

abundance: many
v_gene: TRBV5-1
d_gene: -
j_gene: TRBJ1-2
CDR3nt: TGCGCCAGCGGACACGGACAGAACTATGGCTACACCTTC
CDR3aa: CASGHGQNYGYTF

abundance: few
v_gene: TRBV19
d_gene: -
j_gene: TRBJ2-3
CDR3nt: TGTGCCAGTATGTTGAGGGGACAACCAGATACGCAGTATTTT
CDR3aa: CASMLRGQPDTQYF

abundance: many
v_gene: TRBV5-1
d_gene: TRBD2
j_gene: TRBJ2-3
CDR3nt: TGCGCCAGCAGCGTAACTAGCGGGGGAATCACAGATACGCAGTATTTT
CDR3aa: CASSVTSGGITDTQYF

abundance: few
v_gene: TRBV12-3/TRBV12-4
d_gene: TRBD2
j_gene: TRBJ2-5
CDR3nt: TGTGCCAGCAGTCTAACTAGCGGGGGAGTCCAAGAGACCCAGTACTTC
CDR3aa: CASSLTSGGVQETQYF

abundance: few
v_gene: TRBV25-1
d_gene: TRBD1
j_gene: TRBJ2-2
CDR3nt: TGTGCCAGCAGTGAGGACAGGACGAACACCGGGGAGCTGTTTTTT
CDR3aa: CASSEDRTNTGELFF

abundance: few
v_gene: TRBV12-3/TRBV12-4
d_gene: -
j_gene: TRBJ2-1
CDR3nt: TGTGCCAGCGGCGAAAGAAGCTCCTACAATGAGCAGTTCTTC
CDR3aa: CASGERSSYNEQFF

abundance: few
v_gene: TRBV12-3/TRBV12-4
d_gene: TRBD1
j_gene: TRBJ1-1
CDR3nt: TGTGCCAGCAGGGGACAGGGGGAAGCTTTCTTT
CDR3aa: CASRGQGEAFF

abundance: many
v_gene: TRBV20-1
d_gene: -
j_gene: TRBJ2-1
CDR3nt: TGCAGTGCTTCGACCTCAGCCGATGAGCAGTTCTTC
CDR3aa: CSASTSADEQFF

abundance: many
v_gene: TRBV27
d_gene: -
j_gene: TRBJ2-1
CDR3nt: TGTGCCAGCAGTCCGAACTGGGGAGATGAGCAGTTCTTC
CDR3aa: CASSPNWGDEQFF

abundance: -
v_gene: TRBV5-1
d_gene: -
j_gene: TRBJ1-1
CDR3nt: TGCGCCAGCAGCTTGTACCCGGGGAACACTGAAGCTTTCTTT
CDR3aa: CASSLYPGNTEAFF

abundance: few
v_gene: TRBV12-3/TRBV12-4
d_gene: TRBD1
j_gene: TRBJ2-2
CDR3nt: TGTGCCAGCAGTTTGGGACAGGGGTACACCGGGGAGCTGTTTTTT
CDR3aa: CASSLGQGYTGELFF

abundance: many
v_gene: TRBV7-2
d_gene: TRBD1
j_gene: TRBJ2-1
CDR3nt: TGTGCCAGCAGCTTGAACGGACAGGGCGGTGAGCAGTTCTTC
CDR3aa: CASSLNGQGGEQFF

abundance: many
v_gene: TRBV20-1
d_gene: TRBD2
j_gene: TRBJ2-7
CDR3nt: TGCAGTGCTAGCTGGACTAGCGGGGGGGCCAACGAGCAGTACTTC
CDR3aa: CSASWTSGGANEQYF

abundance: -
v_gene: TRBV5-5
d_gene: -
j_gene: TRBJ1-2
CDR3nt: TGTGCCAGCAGCTTGGGTATCGGCACTAACTATGGCTACACCTTC
CDR3aa: CASSLGIGTNYGYTF

abundance: few
v_gene: TRBV5-1
d_gene: TRBD2
j_gene: TRBJ2-1
CDR3nt: TGCGCCAGCAGCCCGGGACTAGCGGGGGGGGATGAGCAGTTCTTC
CDR3aa: CASSPGLAGGDEQFF

abundance: few
v_gene: TRBV6-5
d_gene: -
j_gene: TRBJ1-1
CDR3nt: TGTGCCAGCAGTTACTCGAGTCCATTTCGCACTGAAGCTTTCTTT
CDR3aa: CASSYSSPFRTEAFF